The 9 T cell receptor beta chains in this list originate from one sample, sequenced in a study of OX40 agonist ivuxolimab in advanced cancers. The assay was immunoSEQ multiplex PCR, and TCRdb's table has in-frame clones only and misses some. Of 65,000 to 90,000 clones in the sample, 92% are singletons; the top ten hold approximately 9.3%. The specimen comprised CD4+ or CD8+ T cells sorted from blood, sampled in a trial of the OX40 agonist ivuxolimab. Source of these receptors: an adult with an advanced solid tumor such as melanoma, head and neck, liver or kidney cancer.

V usage is TRBV5-1 and J usage is TRBJ1-1; D possibly corresponds to TRBD1 (6 bases). Germline-derived CDR1 and CDR2 are SGHRS and YFSETQ. The CDR3 has 13 amino acids. Trimming stripped 7 bases from V and 0 bases from J, with 10 bases between. The CDR3 coding sequence is TGCGCCAGCTCCTGGACAGTGAACACTGAAGCTTTCTTT. Residues: CASSWTVNTEAFF. Full variable domain (remainder filled in from reference TRBV5-1 and TRBJ1-1): KAGVTQTPRYLIKTRGQQVTLSCSPISGHRSVSWYQQTPGQGLQFLFEYFSETQRNKGNFPGRFSGRQFSNSRSEMNVSTLELGDSALYLCASSWTVNTEAFFGQGTRLTVV.

The gene calls are TRBV4-1 and TRBJ2-7; no definite D call. Between the trimmed V and J ends, which lost 1 base and 0 bases, there was a span of 4 bases. CDR1 MGHRA and CDR2 YSYEKL come from the germline V gene. This CDR3 spans 13 amino acids. Written as DNA, the CDR3 is TGCGCCAGCAGCCAAGTTGCCTCCTACGAGCAGTACTTC. Protein: CASSQVASYEQYF.

V gene TRBV11-2 combines with J gene TRBJ2-1; TRBD2 agrees at 11 bases. J was trimmed by 4 bases and V by 5 bases; bases with no gene match: 16. This CDR3 has 19 amino acids. CDR1 is SGHAT, CDR2 FQNNGV, per germline. The CDR3 sequence: CASSLIASGGTSWYNEQFF. The CDR3 DNA reads as TGTGCCAGCAGCCTCATAGCTAGCGGGGGGACCTCCTGGTACAATGAGCAGTTCTTC.

The chain is built from TRBV6-6 and TRBJ1-6; TRBD1 matches 10 bases. Germline CDR1 MNHNY, CDR2 SVGAGI (reference sequence). After removal of 4 bases from V and 10 bases from J, the junction contained 10 bases not matched to a gene. The CDR3 has 16 residues. The CDR3 DNA sequence: TGTGCCAGCAGTTTCTCAGGGACAGGGGTTGAATCACCCCTCCACTTT. Amino acid sequence: CASSFSGTGVESPLHF.

V gene TRBV6-1 combines with J gene TRBJ1-2; unclear D gene. The germline gives CDR1 MNHNS, CDR2 SASEGT. V was cut by 2 bases and J by 6 bases, with 10 bases left in between. CDR3 length equals 13 residues. The CDR3 DNA sequence: TGTGCCAGCAGTGAAAGGGAGGGAAATGGCTACACCTTC. Encoded protein: CASSEREGNGYTF.

This clone was counted only a few times. The J gene is TRBJ1-1, the V gene TRBV5-1; a possible D gene is TRBD1 (5 bases). CDR1 and CDR2 (germline): SGHRS, YFSETQ. V was clipped by 0 bases and J by 7 bases, with 13 bases between them. The CDR3 spans 14 residues. CDR3 nucleotide sequence: TGCGCCAGCAGCTTGGCCGAACAGGTTCTTGAAGCTTTCTTT. It is translated as CASSLAEQVLEAFF.

The chain uses TRBV19 and TRBJ1-2; 7 nucleotides agree with TRBD1. CDR3 length equals 17 residues. Losses at the gene ends were 5 bases for V and 1 base for J; bases not matched to a gene: 13. Germline lookup yields CDR1 LNHDA and CDR2 SQIVND (reference sequence). The CDR3 here is CASSLSGTAVFNYGYTF. Written as DNA, the CDR3 is TGTGCCAGTAGTTTGTCCGGGACAGCCGTATTTAACTATGGCTACACCTTC. The full variable domain, with the rest looked up from reference TRBV19 and TRBJ1-2, is DGGITQSPKYLFRKEGQNVTLSCEQNLNHDAMYWYRQDPGQGLRLIYYSQIVNDFQKGDIAEGYSVSREKKESFPLTVTSAQKNPTAFYLCASSLSGTAVFNYGYTFGSGTRLTVV.

This sequence joins TRBV29-1 and TRBJ2-1, with D tentatively TRBD1 or TRBD2 (6 bases each). There are 12 residues in the CDR3. V was pared by 6 bases and J by 4 bases, with 10 bases between. CDR1 is SQVTM, CDR2 ANQGSEA, per germline. Here the CDR3 DNA reads TGCAGCGTGGGGGCGGGGTACAATGAGCAGTTCTTC. Translation gives CSVGAGYNEQFF.

The V gene is TRBV18, the J gene TRBJ2-1; 9 bases are a match to TRBD2. The CDR3 runs to 15 residues. Germline assignment: CDR1 KGHSH and CDR2 LQKENI. J was trimmed by 6 bases and V by 3 bases; bases with no gene match: 6. CDR3 residues: CASSPGGTSSNEQFF. DNA for the CDR3: TGTGCCAGCTCACCCGGCGGGACTAGCTCCAATGAGCAGTTCTTC.